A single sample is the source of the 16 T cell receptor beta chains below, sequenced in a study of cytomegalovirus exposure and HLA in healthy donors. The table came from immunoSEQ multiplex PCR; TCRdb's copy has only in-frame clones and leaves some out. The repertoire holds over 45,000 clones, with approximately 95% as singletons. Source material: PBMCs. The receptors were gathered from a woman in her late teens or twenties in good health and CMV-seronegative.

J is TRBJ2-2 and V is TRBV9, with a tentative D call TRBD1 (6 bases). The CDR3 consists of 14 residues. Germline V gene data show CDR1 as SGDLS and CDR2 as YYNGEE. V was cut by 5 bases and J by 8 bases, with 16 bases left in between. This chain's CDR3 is CASRKSGASGELFF. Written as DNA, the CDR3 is TGTGCCAGCAGAAAGTCAGGGGCGTCAGGGGAGCTGTTTTTT.

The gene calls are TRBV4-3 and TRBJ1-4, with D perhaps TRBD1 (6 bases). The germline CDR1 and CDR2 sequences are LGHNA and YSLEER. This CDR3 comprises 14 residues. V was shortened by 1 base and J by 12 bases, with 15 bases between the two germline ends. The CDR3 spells CASSQVLSRQELFF. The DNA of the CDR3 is TGCGCCAGCAGCCAAGTCCTCTCCCGACAGGAACTGTTTTTT.

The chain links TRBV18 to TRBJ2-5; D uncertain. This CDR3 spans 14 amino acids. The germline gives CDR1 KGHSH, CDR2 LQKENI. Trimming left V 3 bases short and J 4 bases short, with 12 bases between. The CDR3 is CASSPAAFLETQYF. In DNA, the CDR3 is TGTGCCAGCTCACCGGCGGCGTTTCTAGAGACCCAGTACTTC.

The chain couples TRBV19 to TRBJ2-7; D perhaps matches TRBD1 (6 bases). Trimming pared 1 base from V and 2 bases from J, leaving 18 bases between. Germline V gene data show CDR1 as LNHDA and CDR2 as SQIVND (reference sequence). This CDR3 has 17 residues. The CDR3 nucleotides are TGTGCCAGTAGTATAGTGCCTAACAGGGTAAGAGCCTACGAGCAGTACTTC. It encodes CASSIVPNRVRAYEQYF.

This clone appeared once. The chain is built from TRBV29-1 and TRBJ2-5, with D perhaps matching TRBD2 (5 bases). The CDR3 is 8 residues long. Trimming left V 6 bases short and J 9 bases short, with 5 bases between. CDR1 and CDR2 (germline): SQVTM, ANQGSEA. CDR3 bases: TGCAGCGTGGACTCCCAGTACTTC. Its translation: CSVDSQYF.

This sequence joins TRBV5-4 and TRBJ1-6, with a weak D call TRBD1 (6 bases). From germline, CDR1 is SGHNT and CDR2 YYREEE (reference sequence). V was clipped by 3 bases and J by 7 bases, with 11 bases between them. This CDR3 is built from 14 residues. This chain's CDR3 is CASSSGQGNSPLHF. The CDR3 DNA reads TGTGCCAGCAGCTCGGGCCAGGGGAATTCACCCCTCCACTTT.

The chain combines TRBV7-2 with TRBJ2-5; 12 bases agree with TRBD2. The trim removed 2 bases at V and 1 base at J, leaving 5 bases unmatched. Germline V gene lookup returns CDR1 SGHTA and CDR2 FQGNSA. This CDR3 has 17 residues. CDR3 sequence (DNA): TGTGCCAGCAGCTTACTAGCGGGAGGGGGGGTCCAAGAGACCCAGTACTTC. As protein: CASSLLAGGGVQETQYF.

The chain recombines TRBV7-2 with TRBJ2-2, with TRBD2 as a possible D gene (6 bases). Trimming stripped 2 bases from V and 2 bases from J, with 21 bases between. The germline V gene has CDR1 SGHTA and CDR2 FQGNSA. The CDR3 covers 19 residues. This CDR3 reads CASSLWGLGAGLNTGELFF. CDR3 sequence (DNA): TGTGCCAGCAGCTTATGGGGCCTTGGGGCGGGGCTTAACACCGGGGAGCTGTTTTTT.

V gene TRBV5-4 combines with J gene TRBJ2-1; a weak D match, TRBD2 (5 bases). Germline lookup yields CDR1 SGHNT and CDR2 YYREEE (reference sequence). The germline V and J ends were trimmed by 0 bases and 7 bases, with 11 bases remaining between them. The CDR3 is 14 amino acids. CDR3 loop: CASSLAPEGNEQFF. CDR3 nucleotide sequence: TGTGCCAGCAGCTTGGCCCCAGAGGGTAATGAGCAGTTCTTC.

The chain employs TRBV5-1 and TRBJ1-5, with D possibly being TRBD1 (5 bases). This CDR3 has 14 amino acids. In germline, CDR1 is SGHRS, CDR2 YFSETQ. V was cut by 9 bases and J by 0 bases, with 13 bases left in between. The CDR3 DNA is TGCGCCACCAAACAGGATAATAGCAATCAGCCCCAGCATTTT. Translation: CATKQDNSNQPQHF.

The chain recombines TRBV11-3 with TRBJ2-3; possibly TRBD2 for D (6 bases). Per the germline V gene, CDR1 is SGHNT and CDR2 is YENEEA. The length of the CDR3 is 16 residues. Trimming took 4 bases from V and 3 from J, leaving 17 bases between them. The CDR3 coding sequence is TGTGCCAGCAGCTGGTGGAGAGCGACTAGGACAGATACGCAGTATTTT. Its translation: CASSWWRATRTDTQYF.

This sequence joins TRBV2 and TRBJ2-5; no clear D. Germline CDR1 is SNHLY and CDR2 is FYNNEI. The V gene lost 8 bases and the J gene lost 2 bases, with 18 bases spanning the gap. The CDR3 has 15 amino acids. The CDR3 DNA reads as TGTGCCAGCCGGGTCGGCGTAAACCCTCAAGAGACCCAGTACTTC. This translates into CASRVGVNPQETQYF.

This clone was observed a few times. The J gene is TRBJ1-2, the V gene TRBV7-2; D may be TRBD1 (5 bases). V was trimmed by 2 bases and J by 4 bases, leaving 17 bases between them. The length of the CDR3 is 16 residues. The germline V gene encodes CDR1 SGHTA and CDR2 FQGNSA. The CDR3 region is CASSLTPGGYSYGYTF. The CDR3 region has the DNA TGTGCCAGCAGCTTAACCCCCGGGGGGTACAGCTATGGCTACACCTTC.

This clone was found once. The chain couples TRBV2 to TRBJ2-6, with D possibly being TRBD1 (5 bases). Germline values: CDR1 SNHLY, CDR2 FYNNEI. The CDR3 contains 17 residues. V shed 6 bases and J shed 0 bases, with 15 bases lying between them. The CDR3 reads CASRTLRVVSGANVLTF. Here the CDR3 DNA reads TGTGCCAGCAGAACTCTCAGGGTTGTCTCTGGGGCCAACGTCCTGACTTTC.

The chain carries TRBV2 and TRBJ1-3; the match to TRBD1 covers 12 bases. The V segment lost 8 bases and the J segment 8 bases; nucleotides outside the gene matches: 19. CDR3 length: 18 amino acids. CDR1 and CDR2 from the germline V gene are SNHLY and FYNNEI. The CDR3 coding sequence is TGTGCCAGCCGAACCATCAACTTGGGACAGGGGGCTAGGCACACCATATATTTT. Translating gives CASRTINLGQGARHTIYF.

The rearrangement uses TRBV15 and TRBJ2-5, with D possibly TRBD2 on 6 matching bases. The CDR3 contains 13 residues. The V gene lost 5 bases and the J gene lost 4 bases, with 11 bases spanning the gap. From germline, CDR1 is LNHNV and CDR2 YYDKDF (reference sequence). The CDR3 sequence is CATSDGGRETQYF. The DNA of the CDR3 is TGTGCCACCAGCGACGGGGGTAGAGAGACCCAGTACTTC. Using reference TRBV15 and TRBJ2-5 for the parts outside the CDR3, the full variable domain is DAMVIQNPRYQVTQFGKPVTLSCSQTLNHNVMYWYQQKSSQAPKLLFHYYDKDFNNEADTPDNFQSRRPNTSFCFLDIRSPGLGDTAMYLCATSDGGRETQYFGPGTRLLVL.